The TCR beta chain described here comes from a study of T cell changes during pregnancy in multiple sclerosis. Clones were read by immunoSEQ multiplex PCR, and TCRdb kept only the in-frame ones, dropping some. The sample lists 13,000 or so clones, around nine tenths occurring once. V lost 1 base and J lost 3, with 7 bases in between. The CDR3 extends over 15 amino acids. Germline V lookup: CDR1 SGHAT, CDR2 FQDESV (reference sequence). Sequenced material: CD8+ T cells from peripheral blood mononuclear cells, taken in the first trimester of pregnancy. The sequence was obtained from a female donor with multiple sclerosis, enrolled in a pregnancy study. The chain employs TRBV11-1 and TRBJ1-6, with a weak D call TRBD1 (5 bases). The CDR3 DNA is TGTGCCAGCAGCTTAGAGACAGACTATAATTCACCCCTCCACTTT. This codes for CASSLETDYNSPLHF.